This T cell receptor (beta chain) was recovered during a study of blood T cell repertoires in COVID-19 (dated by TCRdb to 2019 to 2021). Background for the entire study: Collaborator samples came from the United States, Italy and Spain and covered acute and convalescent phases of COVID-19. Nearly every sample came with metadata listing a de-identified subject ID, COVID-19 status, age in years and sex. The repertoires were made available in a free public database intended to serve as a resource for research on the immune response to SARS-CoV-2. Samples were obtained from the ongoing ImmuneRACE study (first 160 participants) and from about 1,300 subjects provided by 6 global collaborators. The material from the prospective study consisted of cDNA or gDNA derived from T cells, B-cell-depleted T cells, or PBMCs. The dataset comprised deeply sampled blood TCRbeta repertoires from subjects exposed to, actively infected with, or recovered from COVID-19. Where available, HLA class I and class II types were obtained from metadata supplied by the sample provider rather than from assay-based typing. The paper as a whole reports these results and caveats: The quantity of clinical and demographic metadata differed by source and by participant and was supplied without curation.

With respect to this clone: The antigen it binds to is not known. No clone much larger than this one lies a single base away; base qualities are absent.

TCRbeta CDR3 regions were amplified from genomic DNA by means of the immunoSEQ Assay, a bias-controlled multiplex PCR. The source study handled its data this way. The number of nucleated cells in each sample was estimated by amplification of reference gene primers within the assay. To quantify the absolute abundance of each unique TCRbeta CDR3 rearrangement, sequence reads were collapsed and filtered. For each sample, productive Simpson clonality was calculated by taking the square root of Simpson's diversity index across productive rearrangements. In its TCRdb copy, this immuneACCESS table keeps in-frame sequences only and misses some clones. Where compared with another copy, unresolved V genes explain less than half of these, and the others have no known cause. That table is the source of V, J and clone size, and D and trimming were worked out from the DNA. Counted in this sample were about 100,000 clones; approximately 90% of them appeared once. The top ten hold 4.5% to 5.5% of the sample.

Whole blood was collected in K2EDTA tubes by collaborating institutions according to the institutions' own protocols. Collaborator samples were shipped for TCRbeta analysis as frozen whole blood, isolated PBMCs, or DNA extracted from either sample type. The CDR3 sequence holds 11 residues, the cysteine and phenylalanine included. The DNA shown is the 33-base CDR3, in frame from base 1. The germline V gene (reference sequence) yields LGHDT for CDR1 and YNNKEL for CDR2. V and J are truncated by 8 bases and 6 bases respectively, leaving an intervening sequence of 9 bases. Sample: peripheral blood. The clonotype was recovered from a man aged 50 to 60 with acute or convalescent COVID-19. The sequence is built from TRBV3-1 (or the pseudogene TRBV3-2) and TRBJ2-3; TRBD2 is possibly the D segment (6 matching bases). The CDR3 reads CASSSADTQYF. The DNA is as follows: TGTGCCAGCTCTAGCGCGGATACGCAGTATTTT.